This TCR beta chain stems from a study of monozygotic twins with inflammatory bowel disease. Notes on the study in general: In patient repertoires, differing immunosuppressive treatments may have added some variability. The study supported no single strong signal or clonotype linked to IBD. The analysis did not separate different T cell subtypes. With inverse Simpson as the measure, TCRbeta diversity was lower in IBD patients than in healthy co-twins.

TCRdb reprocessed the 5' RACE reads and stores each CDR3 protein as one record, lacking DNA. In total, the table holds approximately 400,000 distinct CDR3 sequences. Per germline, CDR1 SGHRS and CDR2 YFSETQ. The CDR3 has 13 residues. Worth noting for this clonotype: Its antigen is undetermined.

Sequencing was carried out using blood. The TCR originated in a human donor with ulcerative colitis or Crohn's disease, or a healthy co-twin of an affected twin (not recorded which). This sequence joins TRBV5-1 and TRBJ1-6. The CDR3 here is CASSRDSGSPLHF. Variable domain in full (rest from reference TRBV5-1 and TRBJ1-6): KAGVTQTPRYLIKTRGQQVTLSCSPISGHRSVSWYQQTPGQGLQFLFEYFSETQRNKGNFPGRFSGRQFSNSRSEMNVSTLELGDSALYLCASSRDSGSPLHFGNGTRLTVT.